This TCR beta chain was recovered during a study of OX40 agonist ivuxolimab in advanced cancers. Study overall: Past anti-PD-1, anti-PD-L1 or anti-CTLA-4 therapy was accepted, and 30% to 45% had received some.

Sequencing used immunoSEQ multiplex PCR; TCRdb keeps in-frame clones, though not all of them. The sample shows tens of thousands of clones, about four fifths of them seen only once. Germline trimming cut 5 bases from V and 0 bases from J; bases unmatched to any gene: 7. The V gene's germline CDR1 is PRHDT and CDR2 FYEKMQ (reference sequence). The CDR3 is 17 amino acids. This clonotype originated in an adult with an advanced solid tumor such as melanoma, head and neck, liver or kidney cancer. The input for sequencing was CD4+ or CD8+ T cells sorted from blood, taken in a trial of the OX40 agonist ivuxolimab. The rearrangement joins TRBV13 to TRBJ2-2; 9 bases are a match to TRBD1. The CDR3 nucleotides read TGTGCCAGCAGCCCGGGACAGGGTTTTCCGAACACCGGGGAGCTGTTTTTT. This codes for CASSPGQGFPNTGELFF.